Below, 8 T cell receptor beta chains from the same sample are listed, as sequenced in a study of T cell clonotyping in hematopoietic cell transplantation. Sequencing used immunoSEQ multiplex PCR; TCRdb keeps in-frame clones, though not all of them. This table has 65,000 to 75,000 clones, about 94% appearing once. Source material: peripheral blood mononuclear cells. These TCRs come from a man in his fifties in good health. Some clones in this sample may be carry-over from other donors' samples.

The chain recombines TRBV6-5 with TRBJ1-2, with a possible D match to TRBD1 (5 bases). The V gene lost 4 bases and the J gene lost 0 bases, with 9 bases spanning the gap. CDR3 size: 14 residues. Germline V gives CDR1 MNHEY, CDR2 SVGAGI. CDR3 coding DNA: TGTGCCAGCAGTTTCCCGGACACTAACTATGGCTACACCTTC. Its protein is CASSFPDTNYGYTF.

The chain joins TRBV27 to TRBJ1-2; no firm D call. The CDR3 spans 13 residues. Germline-derived CDR1 and CDR2 are MNHEY and SMNVEV (reference sequence). The V end was cut by 3 bases, the J end by 8 bases, with 13 bases between. CDR3 DNA sequence: TGTGCCAGCAGTTTCGGAACGGCGAGCGGCTACACCTTC. Translating gives CASSFGTASGYTF.

The chain recombines TRBV9 with TRBJ2-5; D unresolved. V was shortened by 0 bases and J by 5 bases, with 11 bases between the two germline ends. This CDR3 has 14 amino acids. Germline CDR1 SGDLS, CDR2 YYNGEE. The CDR3 is CASSVGITVETQYF. The CDR3 DNA reads TGTGCCAGCAGCGTAGGGATTACAGTCGAGACCCAGTACTTC.

The chain is built from TRBV2 and TRBJ1-3; D remains ambiguous. The CDR3 extends over 12 amino acids. Germline CDR1 and CDR2: SNHLY and FYNNEI. V lost 6 bases, J lost 3 bases, and 6 bases lay in between. CDR3 amino acids: CASRDNGNTIYF. For the CDR3, the DNA is TGTGCCAGCAGAGACAATGGAAACACCATATATTTT.

This sequence joins TRBV6-1 and TRBJ2-2; D might be TRBD2 (5 bases). CDR1 is MNHNS, CDR2 SASEGT, per germline. This CDR3 has 14 residues. Between the trimmed V and J ends, which lost 1 base and 4 bases, there was a span of 7 bases. The CDR3 DNA follows: TGTGCCAGCAGTGAAGTTGCGGGCACCGGGGAGCTGTTTTTT. Translation: CASSEVAGTGELFF.

V gene TRBV27 combines with J gene TRBJ1-1; D remains unclear. Trimming removed 1 base from V and 3 bases from J, with 6 bases in between. In germline, CDR1 is MNHEY, CDR2 SMNVEV (reference sequence). The CDR3 is 13 residues long. CDR3 coding DNA: TGTGCCAGCAGTTTATTGGGTTACACTGAAGCTTTCTTT. It specifies CASSLLGYTEAFF.

The chain employs TRBV13 and TRBJ1-3; D unresolved. V was cut by 0 bases and J by 9 bases, with 12 bases left in between. Germline assignment: CDR1 PRHDT and CDR2 FYEKMQ (reference sequence). This CDR3 is built from 14 residues. The CDR3 protein is CASSLGLAGPTIYF. CDR3 DNA sequence: TGTGCCAGCAGCTTAGGCCTGGCGGGCCCCACCATATATTTT.

The chain recombines TRBV5-6 with TRBJ2-2; D may correspond to TRBD1 or TRBD2 (5 bases each). Trimming pared 4 bases from V and 2 bases from J, leaving 9 bases between. The length of the CDR3 is 14 residues. Germline CDR1 and CDR2: SGHDT and YYEEEE. The CDR3 DNA is TGTGCCAGCAGCCTGGGACCAAACACCGGGGAGCTGTTTTTT. Its translation: CASSLGPNTGELFF.